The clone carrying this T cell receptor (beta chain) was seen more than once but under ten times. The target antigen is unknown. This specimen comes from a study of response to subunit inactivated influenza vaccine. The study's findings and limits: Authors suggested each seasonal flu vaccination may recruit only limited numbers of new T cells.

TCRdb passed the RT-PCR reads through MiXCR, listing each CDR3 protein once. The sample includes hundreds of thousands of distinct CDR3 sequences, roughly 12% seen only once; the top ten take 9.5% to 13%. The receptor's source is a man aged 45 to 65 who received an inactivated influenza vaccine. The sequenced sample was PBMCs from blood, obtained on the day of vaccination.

CDR3 amino acids: CASSVDTSSGGQETQYF. The CDR3 DNA follows: TGCGCCAGCAGCGTGGACACCTCTAGCGGGGGACAAGAGACCCAGTACTTC. The rearrangement uses TRBV5-1 and TRBJ2-5, with 10 bases lining up with TRBD2. The trim removed 4 bases at V and 2 bases at J, leaving 11 bases unmatched. CDR3 length: 17 amino acids. Germline CDR1 is SGHRS and CDR2 is YFSETQ.